These 5 T cell receptor beta chains originate from one sample sequenced in a study of vaccination and CD4 T cells after COVID-19. Sequence data for DNA of cultured CD4+ T cells were generated by the Oncomine TCR Beta short-read assay. Each CDR3 protein is one row after TCRdb ran MiXCR on the PCR reads. The sample consists of over 8,000 distinct CDR3 sequences, around 59% of them appearing once. The treatment is: approximately nine-day PBMC culture with coronavirus spike peptide pools or control peptides (ViraFEST assay). These receptors have no identified antigens. Sequencing was done on a sample of CD4+ T cells from blood, cultured in vitro. Receptor source: a human donor who had recovered from COVID-19.

V is TRBV7-2 and J is TRBJ1-6; TRBD1 agrees at 8 bases. The CDR3 has 16 residues. CDR1 and CDR2 from the germline V gene are SGHTA and FQGNSA. After removal of 3 bases from V and 7 bases from J, the junction contained 8 bases not matched to a gene. CDR3 sequence (DNA): TGTGCCAGCAGCTTTGGCCGTGGACAGGGAAATTCACCCCTCCACTTT. This sequence encodes CASSFGRGQGNSPLHF.

The V and J genes are TRBV20-1 and TRBJ1-5, with D perhaps TRBD1 (6 bases). The V gene lost 4 bases and the J gene lost 1 base, with 8 bases spanning the gap. This CDR3 is 13 amino acids long. Germline V gene lookup returns CDR1 DFQATT and CDR2 SNEGSKA (reference sequence). CDR3 in DNA: TGCAGTGCTAAGGGGGTAAGCAATCAGCCCCAGCATTTT. This codes for CSAKGVSNQPQHF.

The V call is TRBV11-3, the J call TRBJ1-2; 10 nucleotides align to TRBD1. The CDR3 has 14 amino acids. Germline V gene lookup returns CDR1 SGHNT and CDR2 YENEEA. The V gene end was trimmed by 7 bases and the J gene end by 3 bases; junction bases not matched to a gene: 5. Written as DNA, the CDR3 is TGTGCCAGCACCCCGACAGGGGGCGACTATGGCTACACCTTC. Translated, it gives CASTPTGGDYGYTF.

This clonotype was observed a single time. The chain combines TRBV27 with TRBJ2-5; 14 bases fit TRBD2. The CDR3 length is 16 residues. Trimming cost V 5 bases and J 6 bases; bases outside gene matches: 8. Germline V CDR1 and CDR2: MNHEY, SMNVEV (reference sequence). The CDR3 loop reads CASSRRLAGGPQTQYF. CDR3 sequence (DNA): TGTGCCAGCAGTCGGAGACTAGCGGGGGGGCCACAGACCCAGTACTTC.

This clonotype was seen a handful of times. The chain combines TRBV30 with TRBJ1-1, with D hard to call. The CDR3 has 12 residues. Per the germline V gene, CDR1 is GTSNPN and CDR2 is SVGIG (reference sequence). V shed 0 bases and J shed 4 bases, with 6 bases lying between them. The CDR3 DNA sequence: TGTGCCTGGAGTGTTAAGGGCACTGAAGCTTTCTTT. Protein: CAWSVKGTEAFF.